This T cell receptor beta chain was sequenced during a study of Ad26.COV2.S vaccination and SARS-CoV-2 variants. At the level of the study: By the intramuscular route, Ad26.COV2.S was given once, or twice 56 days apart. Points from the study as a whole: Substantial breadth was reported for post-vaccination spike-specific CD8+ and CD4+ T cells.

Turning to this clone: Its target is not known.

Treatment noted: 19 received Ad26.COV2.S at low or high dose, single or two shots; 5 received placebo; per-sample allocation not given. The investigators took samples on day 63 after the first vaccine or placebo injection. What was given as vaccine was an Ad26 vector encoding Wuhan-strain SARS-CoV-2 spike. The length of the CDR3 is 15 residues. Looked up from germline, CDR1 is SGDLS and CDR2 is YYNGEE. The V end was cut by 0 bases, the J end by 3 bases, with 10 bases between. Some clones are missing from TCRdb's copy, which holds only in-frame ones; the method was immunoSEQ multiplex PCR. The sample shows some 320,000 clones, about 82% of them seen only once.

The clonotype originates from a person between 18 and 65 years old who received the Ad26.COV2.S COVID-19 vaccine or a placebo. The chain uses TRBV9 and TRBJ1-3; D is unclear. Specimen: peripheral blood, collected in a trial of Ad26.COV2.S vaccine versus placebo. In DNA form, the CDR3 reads TGTGCCAGCAGCGTAGTTGAAGGGTATGGAAACACCATATATTTT. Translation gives CASSVVEGYGNTIYF. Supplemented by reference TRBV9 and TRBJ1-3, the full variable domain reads DSGVTQTPKHLITATGQRVTLRCSPRSGDLSVYWYQQSLDQGLQFLIQYYNGEERAKGNILERFSAQQFPDLHSELNLSSLELGDSALYFCASSVVEGYGNTIYFGEGSWLTVV.